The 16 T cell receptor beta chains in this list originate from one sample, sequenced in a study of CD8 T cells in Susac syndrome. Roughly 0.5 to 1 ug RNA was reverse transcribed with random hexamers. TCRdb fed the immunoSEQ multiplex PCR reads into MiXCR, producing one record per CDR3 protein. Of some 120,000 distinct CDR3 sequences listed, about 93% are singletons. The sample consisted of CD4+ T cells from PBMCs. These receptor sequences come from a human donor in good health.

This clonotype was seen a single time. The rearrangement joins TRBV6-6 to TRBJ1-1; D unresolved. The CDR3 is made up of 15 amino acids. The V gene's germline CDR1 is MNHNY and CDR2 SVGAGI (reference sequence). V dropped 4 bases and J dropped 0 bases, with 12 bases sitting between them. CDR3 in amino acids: CASSSRVGLNTEAFF. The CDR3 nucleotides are TGTGCCAGCAGTTCCCGAGTCGGTCTGAACACTGAAGCTTTCTTT.

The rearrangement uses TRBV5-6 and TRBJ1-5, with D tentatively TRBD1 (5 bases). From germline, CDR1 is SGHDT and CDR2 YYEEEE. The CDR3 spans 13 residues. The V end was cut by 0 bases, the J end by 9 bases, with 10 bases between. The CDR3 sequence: CASSLERGGPQHF. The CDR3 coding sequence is TGTGCCAGCAGCTTGGAGAGGGGCGGGCCCCAGCATTTT.

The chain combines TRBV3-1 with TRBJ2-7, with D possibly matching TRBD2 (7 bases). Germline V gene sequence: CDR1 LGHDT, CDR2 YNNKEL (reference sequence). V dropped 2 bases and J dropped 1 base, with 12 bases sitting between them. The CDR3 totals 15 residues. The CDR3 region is CASSQQGTTSYEQYF. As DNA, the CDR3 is TGTGCCAGCAGCCAACAGGGGACTACATCCTACGAGCAGTACTTC.

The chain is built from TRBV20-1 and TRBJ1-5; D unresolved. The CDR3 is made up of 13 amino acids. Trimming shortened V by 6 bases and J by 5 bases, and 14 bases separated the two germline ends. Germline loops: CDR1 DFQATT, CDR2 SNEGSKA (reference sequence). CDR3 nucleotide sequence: TGCAGTGCCCAGAGACGGAGAGATCAGCCCCAGCATTTT. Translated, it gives CSAQRRRDQPQHF.

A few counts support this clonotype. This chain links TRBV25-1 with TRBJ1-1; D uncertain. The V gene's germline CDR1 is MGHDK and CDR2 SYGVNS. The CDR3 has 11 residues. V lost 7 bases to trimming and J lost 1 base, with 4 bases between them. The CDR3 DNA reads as TGTGCCAGCACTCGGAACACTGAAGCTTTCTTT. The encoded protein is CASTRNTEAFF.

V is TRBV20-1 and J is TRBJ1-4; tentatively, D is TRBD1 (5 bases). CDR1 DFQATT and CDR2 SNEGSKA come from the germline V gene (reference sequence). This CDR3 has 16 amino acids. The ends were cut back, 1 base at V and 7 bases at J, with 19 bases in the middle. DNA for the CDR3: TGCAGTGCTAGAGGGTCGGGGAGGGGAGTTGGTGAAAAACTGTTTTTT. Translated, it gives CSARGSGRGVGEKLFF.

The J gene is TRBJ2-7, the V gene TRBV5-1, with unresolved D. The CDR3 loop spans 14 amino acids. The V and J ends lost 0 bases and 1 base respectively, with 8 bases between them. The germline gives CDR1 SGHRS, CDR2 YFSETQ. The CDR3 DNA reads TGCGCCAGCAGCTTGGAACCCCGATCCTACGAGCAGTACTTC. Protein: CASSLEPRSYEQYF.

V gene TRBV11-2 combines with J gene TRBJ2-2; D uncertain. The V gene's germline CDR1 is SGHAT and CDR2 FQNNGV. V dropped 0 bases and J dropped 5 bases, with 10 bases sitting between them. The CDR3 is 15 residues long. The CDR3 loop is CASSLEQSETGELFF. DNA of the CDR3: TGTGCCAGCAGCTTAGAACAGTCGGAGACCGGGGAGCTGTTTTTT.

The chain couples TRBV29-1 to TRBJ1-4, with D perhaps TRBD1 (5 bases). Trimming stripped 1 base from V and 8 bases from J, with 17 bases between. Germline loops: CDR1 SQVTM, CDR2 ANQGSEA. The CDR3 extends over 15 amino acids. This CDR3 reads CSVEGWAGHREKLFF. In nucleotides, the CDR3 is TGCAGCGTTGAAGGTTGGGCGGGGCATCGGGAAAAACTGTTTTTT.

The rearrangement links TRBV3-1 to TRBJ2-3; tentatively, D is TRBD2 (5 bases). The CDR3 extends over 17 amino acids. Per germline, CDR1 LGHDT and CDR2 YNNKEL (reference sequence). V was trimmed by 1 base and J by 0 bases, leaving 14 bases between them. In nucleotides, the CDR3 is TGTGCCAGCAGCCAAGGGAGTAGCGAAGCTAGCACAGATACGCAGTATTTT. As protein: CASSQGSSEASTDTQYF.

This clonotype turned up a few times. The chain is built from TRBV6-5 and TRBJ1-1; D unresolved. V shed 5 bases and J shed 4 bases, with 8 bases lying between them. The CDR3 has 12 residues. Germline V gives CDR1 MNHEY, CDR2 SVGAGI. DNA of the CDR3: TGTGCCAGCAGTCCTAGGAGCACTGAAGCTTTCTTT. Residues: CASSPRSTEAFF.

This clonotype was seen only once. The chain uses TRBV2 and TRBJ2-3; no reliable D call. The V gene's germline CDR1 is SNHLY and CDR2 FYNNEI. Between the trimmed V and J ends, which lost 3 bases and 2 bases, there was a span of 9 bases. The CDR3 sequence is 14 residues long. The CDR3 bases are TGTGCCAGCAGTGATTCTCAGGTCACAGATACGCAGTATTTT. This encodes CASSDSQVTDTQYF.

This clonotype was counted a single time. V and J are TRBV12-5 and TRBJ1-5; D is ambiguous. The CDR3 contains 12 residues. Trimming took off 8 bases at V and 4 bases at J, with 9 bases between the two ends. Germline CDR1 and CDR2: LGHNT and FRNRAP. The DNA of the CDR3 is TGTGCTAGTAATGGAGGGAATCAGCCCCAGCATTTT. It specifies CASNGGNQPQHF.

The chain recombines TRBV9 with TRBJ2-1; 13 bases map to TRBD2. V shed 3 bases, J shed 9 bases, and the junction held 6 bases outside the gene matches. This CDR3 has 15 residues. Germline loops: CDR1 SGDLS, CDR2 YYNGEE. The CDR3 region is CASSARTSGSVEQFF. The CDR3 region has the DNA TGTGCCAGCAGCGCCCGGACTAGCGGGAGTGTTGAGCAGTTCTTC.

The CDR3 DNA follows: TGTGCCAGCAGCAACCTCCCCGGGACCAAATGGGGAAGCTCCTACAATGAGCAGTTCTTC. Its translation: CASSNLPGTKWGSSYNEQFF. The J gene is TRBJ2-1, the V gene TRBV6-2 or TRBV6-3; D is possibly TRBD1 or TRBD2 (5 bases each). CDR3 length equals 20 residues. The V gene's germline CDR1 is MNHEY and CDR2 SVGEGT. The V end lost 6 bases, the J end lost 0 bases, and 27 bases lay between the germline ends.

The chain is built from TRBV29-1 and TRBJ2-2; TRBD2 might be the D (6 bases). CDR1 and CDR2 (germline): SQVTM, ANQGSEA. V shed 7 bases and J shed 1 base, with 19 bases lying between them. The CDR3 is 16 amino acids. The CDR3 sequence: CSAQRMGGENTGELFF. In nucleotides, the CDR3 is TGCAGCGCCCAACGTATGGGGGGTGAGAACACCGGGGAGCTGTTTTTT.